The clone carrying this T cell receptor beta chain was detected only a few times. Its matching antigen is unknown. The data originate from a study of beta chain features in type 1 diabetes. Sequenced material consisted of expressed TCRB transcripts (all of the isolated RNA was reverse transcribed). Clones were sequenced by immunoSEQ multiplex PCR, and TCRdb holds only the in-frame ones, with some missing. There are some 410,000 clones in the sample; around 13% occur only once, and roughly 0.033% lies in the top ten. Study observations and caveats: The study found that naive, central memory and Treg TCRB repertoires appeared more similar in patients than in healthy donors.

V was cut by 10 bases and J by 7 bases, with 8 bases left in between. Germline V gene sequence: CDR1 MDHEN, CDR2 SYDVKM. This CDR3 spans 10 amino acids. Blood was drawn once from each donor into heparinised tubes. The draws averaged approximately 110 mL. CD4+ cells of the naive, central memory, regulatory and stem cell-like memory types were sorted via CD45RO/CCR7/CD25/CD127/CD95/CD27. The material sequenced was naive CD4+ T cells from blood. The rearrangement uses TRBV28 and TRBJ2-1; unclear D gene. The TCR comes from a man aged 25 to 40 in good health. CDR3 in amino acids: CATGGNEQFF. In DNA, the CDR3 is TGTGCCACGGGCGGTAATGAGCAGTTCTTC. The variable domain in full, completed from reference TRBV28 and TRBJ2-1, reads DVKVTQSSRYLVKRTGEKVFLECVQDMDHENMFWYRQDPGLGLRLIYFSYDVKMKEKGDIPEGYSVSREKKERFSLILESASTNQTSMYLCATGGNEQFFGPGTRLTVL.